Presented here are 23 T cell receptor beta chains from one specimen sequenced in a study of CD8 T cell repertoires and HIV-1 epitope variants. These receptors have no identified antigens. The protocol was immunoSEQ multiplex PCR, while the TCRdb copy is restricted to in-frame clones and leaves out a portion. The sample has under 7,000 clones; 66% are singletons. Sequences were obtained from cultured CD8+ T cells derived from PBMCs. These receptors all come from a male donor with HIV.

The chain carries TRBV27 and TRBJ2-1; TRBD2 matches at 7 bases. The trim removed 1 base at V and 0 bases at J, leaving 6 bases unmatched. This CDR3 contains 17 residues. Per germline, CDR1 MNHEY and CDR2 SMNVEV (reference sequence). Here the CDR3 DNA reads TGTGCCAGCAGTTTATGGGAGGGACCCAGCTCCTACAATGAGCAGTTCTTC. Its protein is CASSLWEGPSSYNEQFF.

This chain uses TRBV13 with TRBJ2-1; TRBD1 matches 7 bases. CDR3 length: 17 amino acids. The germline V gene has CDR1 PRHDT and CDR2 FYEKMQ (reference sequence). Germline trimming cut 5 bases from V and 0 bases from J; bases unmatched to any gene: 10. The CDR3 reads CASSVNRGSGSYNEQFF. The CDR3 DNA is TGTGCCAGCAGCGTAAACAGGGGTTCTGGCTCCTACAATGAGCAGTTCTTC.

The J gene is TRBJ2-3, the V gene TRBV7-6; D is unresolved. Germline V lookup: CDR1 SGHVS, CDR2 FNYEAQ. This CDR3 region has 15 residues. Trimming cost V 5 bases and J 3 bases, with 15 bases left between them. CDR3: CASSRALSSTDTQYF. The CDR3 region has the DNA TGTGCCAGCAGCCGGGCATTATCCTCTACAGATACGCAGTATTTT. Looking up the rest from reference TRBV7-6 and TRBJ2-3 gives the full variable domain: GAGVSQSPRYKVTKRGQDVALRCDPISGHVSLYWYRQALGQGPEFLTYFNYEAQQDKSGLPNDRFSAERPEGSISTLTIQRTEQRDSAMYRCASSRALSSTDTQYFGPGTRLTVL.

The chain has TRBV28 and TRBJ2-2; no reliable D call. The CDR3 loop spans 15 amino acids. The germline CDR1 and CDR2 sequences are MDHEN and SYDVKM. V lost 5 bases, J lost 3 bases, and 13 bases lay in between. The CDR3 is CASSPAWADTGELFF. The CDR3 DNA reads TGTGCCAGCAGTCCTGCTTGGGCTGACACCGGGGAGCTGTTTTTT.

The chain recombines TRBV11-1 with TRBJ2-1; 11 bases are a match to TRBD2. Trimming removed 1 base from V and 7 bases from J; junction bases left unmatched: 6. The CDR3 has 16 amino acids. Germline V lookup: CDR1 SGHAT, CDR2 FQDESV (reference sequence). The CDR3: CASSLGLAGPINEQFF. The CDR3 region has the DNA TGTGCCAGCAGCTTAGGACTAGCGGGACCTATAAATGAGCAGTTCTTC.

The CDR3 spells CASSFTGGEETQYF. Here the CDR3 DNA reads TGTGCCAGCAGCTTCACAGGGGGTGAGGAGACCCAGTACTTC. The chain joins TRBV7-2 to TRBJ2-5, with 8 bases lining up with TRBD1. The CDR3 is 14 amino acids. Unmatched junction bases numbered 5, after V lost 3 bases and J lost 5 bases. Germline V lookup: CDR1 SGHTA, CDR2 FQGNSA. Together with reference TRBV7-2 and TRBJ2-5, the CDR3 gives the full variable domain: GAGVSQSPSNKVTEKGKDVELRCDPISGHTALYWYRQSLGQGLEFLIYFQGNSAPDKSGLPSDRFSAERTGGSVSTLTIQRTQQEDSAVYLCASSFTGGEETQYFGPGTRLLVL.

The chain joins TRBV6-5 to TRBJ2-1; 9 bases match TRBD2. The V and J ends lost 0 bases and 7 bases, in that order; junction bases with no gene match: 1. The length of the CDR3 is 14 residues. Germline CDR1 is MNHEY and CDR2 is SVGAGI. CDR3 bases: TGTGCCAGCAGTTACTCTCTAGCGGGAAATGAGCAGTTCTTC. Translated, it gives CASSYSLAGNEQFF.

In its sample, this clone was seen once. The V and J genes are TRBV7-9 and TRBJ2-7; no reliable D call. The V and J ends lost 3 bases and 1 base respectively, with 10 bases between them. The germline V gene has CDR1 SEHNR and CDR2 FQNEAQ (reference sequence). The CDR3 sequence is 14 residues long. The CDR3 sequence is CASSLGPRSYEQYF. Written as DNA, the CDR3 is TGTGCCAGCAGCTTGGGTCCGAGATCCTACGAGCAGTACTTC.

The rearrangement uses TRBV29-1 and TRBJ2-6, with D tentatively TRBD1 (5 bases). The germline V gene has CDR1 SQVTM and CDR2 ANQGSEA. V lost 5 bases to trimming and J lost 1 base, with 12 bases between them. This CDR3 comprises 15 residues. The CDR3 DNA sequence: TGCAGCGTTAAGCAGGGAAGGTCTGGGGCCAACGTCCTGACTTTC. Translating it yields CSVKQGRSGANVLTF. The full variable domain, in which reference TRBV29-1 and TRBJ2-6 provide the parts outside the CDR3, is SAVISQKPSRDICQRGTSLTIQCQVDSQVTMMFWYRQQPGQSLTLIATANQGSEATYESGFVIDKFPISRPNLTFSTLTVSNMSPEDSSIYLCSVKQGRSGANVLTFGAGSRLTVL.

V usage is TRBV5-1 and J usage is TRBJ2-1; D remains unclear. This CDR3 has 12 residues. The germline CDR1 and CDR2 sequences are SGHRS and YFSETQ. The germline V and J ends were trimmed by 0 bases and 8 bases, with 6 bases remaining between them. CDR3 coding DNA: TGCGCCAGCAGCTTGGCTCCTCATGAGCAGTTCTTC. Translated: CASSLAPHEQFF.

This clone was picked up a small number of times. The V and J genes are TRBV28 and TRBJ2-3; D is ambiguous. Germline lookup yields CDR1 MDHEN and CDR2 SYDVKM. The V end lost 5 bases, the J end lost 0 bases, and 9 bases lay between the germline ends. The CDR3 runs 14 residues. In DNA, the CDR3 is TGTGCCAGCAGTCCGGTAGTAAGCACAGATACGCAGTATTTT. Translating gives CASSPVVSTDTQYF.

The chain couples TRBV28 to TRBJ1-4; D might be TRBD1 (5 bases). The CDR3 loop spans 14 amino acids. Trimming pared 6 bases from V and 7 bases from J, leaving 15 bases between. Looked up from germline, CDR1 is MDHEN and CDR2 is SYDVKM. CDR3 residues: CASRAEGWGEKLFF. CDR3 nucleotide sequence: TGTGCCAGCAGGGCGGAGGGGTGGGGTGAAAAACTGTTTTTT.

The sample holds a few counts of this clone. This chain joins TRBV6-5 and TRBJ1-2; 10 nucleotides agree with TRBD1. CDR1 and CDR2 from the germline V gene are MNHEY and SVGAGI. CDR3 length equals 14 residues. V gave up 7 bases and J gave up 7 bases; unmatched junction bases: 9. CDR3 DNA sequence: TGTGCCAGCACCCCACTGACAGGGGGCGGTGGCTACACCTTC. Amino acid sequence: CASTPLTGGGGYTF.

This chain links TRBV23-1 with TRBJ1-2, with D hard to call. TRBV23-1 is flagged as an ORF with uncertain function. The CDR3 sequence is 14 residues long. Trimming took 1 base from V and 1 from J, leaving 7 bases between them. In DNA, the CDR3 is TGCGCCAGCAGTCAATGGAGGCTTAACTATGGCTACACCTTC. It encodes CASSQWRLNYGYTF.

The sample holds a few counts of this clone. The CDR3 region has the DNA TGTGCCACCCAGGAGGGCACCTACGAGCAGTACTTC. It yields the protein CATQEGTYEQYF. The chain combines TRBV19 with TRBJ2-7; D may be TRBD2 (6 bases). CDR1 LNHDA and CDR2 SQIVND come from the germline V gene (reference sequence). The V end was cut by 10 bases, the J end by 2 bases, with 12 bases between. There are 12 residues in the CDR3.

This clone was seen only a few times. The J gene is TRBJ1-5, the V gene TRBV5-1; 7 positions agree with TRBD1. This CDR3 is built from 13 residues. The germline CDR1 and CDR2 sequences are SGHRS and YFSETQ. V was clipped by 4 bases and J by 5 bases; unmatched bases: 3. CDR3 coding DNA: TGCGCCAGCAGCCCGACAGGGCATCAGCCCCAGCATTTT. The encoded protein is CASSPTGHQPQHF.

This sequence joins TRBV19 and TRBJ2-1; D perhaps matches TRBD2 (6 bases). The V gene's germline CDR1 is LNHDA and CDR2 SQIVND (reference sequence). The CDR3 runs 14 residues. Trimming left V 3 bases short and J 4 bases short, with 10 bases between. The CDR3 DNA is TGTGCCAGTAGTATGTCGGGACTTTACAATGAGCAGTTCTTC. Encoded protein: CASSMSGLYNEQFF.

This clone was found once. The rearrangement links TRBV7-9 to TRBJ2-1; 10 bases align to TRBD2. V lost 5 bases, J lost 7 bases, and 5 bases stayed unmatched. This CDR3 comprises 14 residues. Germline CDR1 SEHNR, CDR2 FQNEAQ (reference sequence). CDR3 bases: TGTGCCAGCAGCCCGGGACTAGCGACTAATGAGCAGTTCTTC. Its translation is CASSPGLATNEQFF.

This clone was seen only a few times. The chain links TRBV5-6 to TRBJ1-1; no firm D call. Germline CDR1 SGHDT, CDR2 YYEEEE. The CDR3 has 15 residues. V was trimmed by 0 bases and J by 0 bases, leaving 9 bases between them. For the CDR3, the DNA is TGTGCCAGCAGCTTGGGGGCAGCAATGAACACTGAAGCTTTCTTT. It specifies CASSLGAAMNTEAFF. The full variable domain, rest sourced from reference TRBV5-6 and TRBJ1-1, is DAGVTQSPTHLIKTRGQQVTLRCSPKSGHDTVSWYQQALGQGPQFIFQYYEEEERQRGNFPDRFSGHQFPNYSSELNVNALLLGDSALYLCASSLGAAMNTEAFFGQGTRLTVV.

The rearrangement joins TRBV28 to TRBJ1-5; D is unclear. V lost 7 bases, J lost 1 base, and 14 bases lay in between. The CDR3 runs 15 residues. From germline, CDR1 is MDHEN and CDR2 SYDVKM. CDR3 loop: CASTNPIVSNQPQHF. The CDR3 bases are TGTGCCAGCACCAACCCCATCGTAAGCAATCAGCCCCAGCATTTT. Looking up the rest from reference TRBV28 and TRBJ1-5 gives the full variable domain: DVKVTQSSRYLVKRTGEKVFLECVQDMDHENMFWYRQDPGLGLRLIYFSYDVKMKEKGDIPEGYSVSREKKERFSLILESASTNQTSMYLCASTNPIVSNQPQHFGDGTRLSIL.

This clone is medium-sized in the sample. The chain has TRBV28 and TRBJ2-5, with 8 bases fitting TRBD1. Losses at the gene ends were 4 bases for V and 1 base for J; bases not matched to a gene: 5. Per the germline V gene, CDR1 is MDHEN and CDR2 is SYDVKM. The CDR3 has 15 amino acids. Here the CDR3 reads CASSSPDRAQETQYF. The CDR3 coding sequence is TGTGCCAGCAGTTCCCCGGACAGGGCCCAAGAGACCCAGTACTTC.

V is TRBV4-1 and J is TRBJ2-2; D is unclear. Deletions cut 6 bases from V and 4 bases from J, with 12 bases between. There are 14 residues in the CDR3. CDR1 and CDR2 (germline): MGHRA, YSYEKL. CDR3 in amino acids: CASSLRLGTGELFF. As DNA, the CDR3 is TGCGCCAGCAGTTTGAGGCTTGGCACCGGGGAGCTGTTTTTT.

The CDR3 loop is CASSYGVGSYEQYF. The CDR3 DNA sequence: TGTGCCAGCAGTTACGGTGTTGGTTCCTACGAGCAGTACTTC. The genes are TRBV6-5 and TRBJ2-7; D not resolved. Trimming removed 2 bases at V and 1 base at J, with 9 bases between. CDR1 is MNHEY and CDR2 is SVGAGI in the germline V gene. The CDR3 totals 14 residues.